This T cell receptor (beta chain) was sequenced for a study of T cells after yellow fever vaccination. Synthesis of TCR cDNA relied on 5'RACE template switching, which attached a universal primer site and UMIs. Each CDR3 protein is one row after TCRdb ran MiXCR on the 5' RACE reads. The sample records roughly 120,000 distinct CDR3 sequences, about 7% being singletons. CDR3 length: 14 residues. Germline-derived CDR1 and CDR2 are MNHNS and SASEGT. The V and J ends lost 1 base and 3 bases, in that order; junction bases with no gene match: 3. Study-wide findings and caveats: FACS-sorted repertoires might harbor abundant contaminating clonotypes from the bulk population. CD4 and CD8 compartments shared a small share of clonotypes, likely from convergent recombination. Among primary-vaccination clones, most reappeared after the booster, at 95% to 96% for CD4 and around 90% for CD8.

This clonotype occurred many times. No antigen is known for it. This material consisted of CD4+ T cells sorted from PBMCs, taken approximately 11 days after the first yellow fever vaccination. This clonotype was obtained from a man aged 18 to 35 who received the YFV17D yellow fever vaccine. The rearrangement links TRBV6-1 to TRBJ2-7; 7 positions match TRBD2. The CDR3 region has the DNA TGTGCCAGCAGTGAAGGGCTAGCGGACTACGAGCAGTACTTC. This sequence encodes CASSEGLADYEQYF.